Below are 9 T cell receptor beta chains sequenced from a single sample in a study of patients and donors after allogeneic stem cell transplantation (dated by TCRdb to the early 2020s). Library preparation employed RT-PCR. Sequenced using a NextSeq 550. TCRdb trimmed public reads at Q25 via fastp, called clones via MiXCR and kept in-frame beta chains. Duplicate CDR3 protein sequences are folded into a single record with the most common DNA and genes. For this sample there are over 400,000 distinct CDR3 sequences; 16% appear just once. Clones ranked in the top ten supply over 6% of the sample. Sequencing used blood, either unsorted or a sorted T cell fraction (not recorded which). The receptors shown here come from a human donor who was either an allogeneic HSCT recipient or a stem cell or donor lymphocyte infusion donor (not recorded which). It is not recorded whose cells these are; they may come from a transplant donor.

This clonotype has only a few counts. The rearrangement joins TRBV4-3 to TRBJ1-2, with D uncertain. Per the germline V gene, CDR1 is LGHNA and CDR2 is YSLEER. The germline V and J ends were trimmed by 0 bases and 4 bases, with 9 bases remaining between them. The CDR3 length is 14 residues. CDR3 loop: CASSQDQGFYGYTF. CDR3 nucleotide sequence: TGCGCCAGCAGCCAAGATCAAGGATTCTATGGCTACACCTTC.

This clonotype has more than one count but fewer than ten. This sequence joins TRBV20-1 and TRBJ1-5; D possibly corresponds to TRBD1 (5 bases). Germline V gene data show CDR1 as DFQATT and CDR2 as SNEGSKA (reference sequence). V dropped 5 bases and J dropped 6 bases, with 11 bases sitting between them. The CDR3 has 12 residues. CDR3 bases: TGCAGTGCTGGGGACCGGAGTCAGCCCCAGCATTTT. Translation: CSAGDRSQPQHF.

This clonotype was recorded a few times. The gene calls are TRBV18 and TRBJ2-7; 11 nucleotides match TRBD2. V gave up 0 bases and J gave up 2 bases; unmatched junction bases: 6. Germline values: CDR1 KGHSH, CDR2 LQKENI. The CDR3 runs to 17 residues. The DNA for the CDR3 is TGTGCCAGCTCACCACCGAGACTAGCGGGGCCCCCCTACGAGCAGTACTTC. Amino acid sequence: CASSPPRLAGPPYEQYF.

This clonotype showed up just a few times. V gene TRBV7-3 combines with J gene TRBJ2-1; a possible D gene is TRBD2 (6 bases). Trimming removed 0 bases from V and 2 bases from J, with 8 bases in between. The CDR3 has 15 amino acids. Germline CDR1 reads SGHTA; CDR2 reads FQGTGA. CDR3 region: CASSLTGGPYNEQFF. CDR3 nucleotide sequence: TGTGCCAGCAGCTTAACGGGAGGACCCTACAATGAGCAGTTCTTC.

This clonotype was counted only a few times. The CDR3 loop reads CASSAPRDRYSNEQFF. Written as DNA, the CDR3 is TGTGCCAGCAGCGCCCCCCGGGACCGATACTCCAATGAGCAGTTCTTC. The rearrangement uses TRBV3-1 and TRBJ2-1; the D call may be TRBD1 or TRBD2 (5 bases each). V lost 5 bases and J lost 6, with 20 bases in between. Per germline, CDR1 LGHDT and CDR2 YNNKEL (reference sequence). The CDR3 is 16 amino acids.

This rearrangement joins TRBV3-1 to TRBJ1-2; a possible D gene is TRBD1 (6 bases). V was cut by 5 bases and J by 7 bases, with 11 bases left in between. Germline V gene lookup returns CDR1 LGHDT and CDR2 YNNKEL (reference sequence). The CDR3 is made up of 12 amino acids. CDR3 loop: CASSYRVPGYTF. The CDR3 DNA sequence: TGTGCCAGCAGCTACAGGGTCCCTGGCTACACCTTC.

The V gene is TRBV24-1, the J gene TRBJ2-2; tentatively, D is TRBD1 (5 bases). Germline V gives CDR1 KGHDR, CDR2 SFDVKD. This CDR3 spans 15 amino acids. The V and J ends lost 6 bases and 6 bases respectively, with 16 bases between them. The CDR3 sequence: CATSRGQGVSGELFF. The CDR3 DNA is TGTGCCACCAGTCGAGGCCAGGGTGTATCCGGGGAGCTGTTTTTT.

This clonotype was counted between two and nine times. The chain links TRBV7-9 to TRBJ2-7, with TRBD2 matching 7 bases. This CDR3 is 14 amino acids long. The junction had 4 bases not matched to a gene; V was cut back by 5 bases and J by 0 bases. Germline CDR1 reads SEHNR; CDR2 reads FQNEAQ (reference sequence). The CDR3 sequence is CASSQGGGSYEQYF. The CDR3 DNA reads TGTGCCAGCAGCCAAGGCGGGGGCTCCTACGAGCAGTACTTC.

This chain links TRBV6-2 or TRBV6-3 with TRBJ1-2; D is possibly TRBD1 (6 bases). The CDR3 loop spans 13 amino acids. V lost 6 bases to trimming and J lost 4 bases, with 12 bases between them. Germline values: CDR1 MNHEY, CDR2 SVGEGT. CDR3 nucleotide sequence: TGTGCCAGCAGCCGAGGACAGAGCTATGGCTACACCTTC. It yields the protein CASSRGQSYGYTF.